This TCR beta chain was documented in a study of cytomegalovirus exposure and HLA in healthy donors. In its sample, this clone was seen once. 60 Vbeta and 13 Jbeta primers were used in PCR. Method: immunoSEQ multiplex PCR; TCRdb's copy keeps in-frame clones and lacks some. The sample lists 35,000 to 55,000 clones, more than 45% occurring once. Germline assignment: CDR1 SGHAT and CDR2 FQNNGV. The CDR3 totals 14 residues. The V end was cut by 5 bases, the J end by 0 bases, with 8 bases between. The TCR comes from a man in his sixties in good health and CMV-seronegative. The material sequenced was PBMCs. The V gene is TRBV11-2, the J gene TRBJ1-3; a possible D gene is TRBD1 (5 bases). The CDR3 coding sequence is TGTGCCAGCAGCGCAGGGCTCTCTGGAAACACCATATATTTT. Translating it yields CASSAGLSGNTIYF.